This TCR beta chain comes out of a study of blood T cell repertoires in COVID-19. Study-level background: Some COVID-19 samples were acute and others convalescent; all came from the United States, Italy and Spain. The analysed material was cDNA or gDNA that came from T cells, B-cell-depleted T cells, or PBMCs.

Per the germline V gene, CDR1 is SGHNT and CDR2 is YENEEA. The V end was cut by 5 bases, the J end by 3 bases, with 7 bases between. The CDR3 loop spans 13 amino acids. TCRdb's copy holds only in-frame clones and misses some; the assay was immunoSEQ multiplex PCR. The sample records 150,000 or so clones, about 79% being singletons. Sequencing was performed on peripheral blood. The chain recombines TRBV11-3 with TRBJ2-2; tentatively, D is TRBD1 (5 bases). The sequence derives from a woman aged 45-59 years with acute or convalescent COVID-19. CDR3 coding DNA: TGTGCCAGCAGCCCAGGGCACACCGGGGAGCTGTTTTTT. Protein sequence: CASSPGHTGELFF.